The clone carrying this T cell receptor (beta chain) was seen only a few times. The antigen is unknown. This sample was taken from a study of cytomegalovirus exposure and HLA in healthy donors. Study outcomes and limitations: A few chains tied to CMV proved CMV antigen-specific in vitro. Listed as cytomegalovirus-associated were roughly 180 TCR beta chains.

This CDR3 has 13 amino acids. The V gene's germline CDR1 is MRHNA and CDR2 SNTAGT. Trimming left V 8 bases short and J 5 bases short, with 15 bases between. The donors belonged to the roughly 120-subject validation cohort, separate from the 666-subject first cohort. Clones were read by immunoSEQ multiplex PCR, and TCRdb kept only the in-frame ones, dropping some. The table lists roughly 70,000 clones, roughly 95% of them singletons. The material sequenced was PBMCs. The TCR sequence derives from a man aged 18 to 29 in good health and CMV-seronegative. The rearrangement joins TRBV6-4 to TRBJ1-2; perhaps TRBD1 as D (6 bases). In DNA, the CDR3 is TGTGCCAGCGCTACAGGGATGGAGTATGGCTACACCTTC. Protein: CASATGMEYGYTF.